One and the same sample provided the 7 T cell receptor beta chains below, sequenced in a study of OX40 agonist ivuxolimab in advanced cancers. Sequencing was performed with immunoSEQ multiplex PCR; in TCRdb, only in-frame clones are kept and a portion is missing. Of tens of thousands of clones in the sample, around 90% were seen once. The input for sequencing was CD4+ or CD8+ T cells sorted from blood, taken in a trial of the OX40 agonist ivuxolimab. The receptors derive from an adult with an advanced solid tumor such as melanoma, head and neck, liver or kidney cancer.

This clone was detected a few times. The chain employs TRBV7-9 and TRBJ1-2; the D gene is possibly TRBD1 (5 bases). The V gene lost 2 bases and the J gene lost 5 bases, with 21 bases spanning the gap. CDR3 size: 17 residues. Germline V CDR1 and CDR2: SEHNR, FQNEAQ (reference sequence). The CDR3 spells CASSLTVSQGRDYGYTF. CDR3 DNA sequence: TGTGCCAGCAGCTTAACGGTTAGCCAGGGTAGGGATTATGGCTACACCTTC.

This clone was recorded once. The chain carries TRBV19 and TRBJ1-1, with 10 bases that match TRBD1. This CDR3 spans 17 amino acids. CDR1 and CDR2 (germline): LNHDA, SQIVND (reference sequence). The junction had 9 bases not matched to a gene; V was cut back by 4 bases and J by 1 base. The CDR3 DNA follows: TGTGCCAGTAGTACGACCGGGACAGGGGTGGGGAACACTGAAGCTTTCTTT. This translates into CASSTTGTGVGNTEAFF.

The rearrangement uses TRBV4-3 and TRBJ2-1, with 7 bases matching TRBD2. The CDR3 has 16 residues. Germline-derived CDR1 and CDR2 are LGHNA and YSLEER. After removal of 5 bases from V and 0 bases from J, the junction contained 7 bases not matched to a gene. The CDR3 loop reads CASSMQRGLSYNEQFF. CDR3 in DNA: TGCGCCAGCAGCATGCAGCGGGGCCTCTCCTACAATGAGCAGTTCTTC.

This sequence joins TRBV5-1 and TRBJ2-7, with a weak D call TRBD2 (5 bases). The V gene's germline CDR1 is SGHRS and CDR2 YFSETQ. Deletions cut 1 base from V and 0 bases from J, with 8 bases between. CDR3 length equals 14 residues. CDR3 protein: CASSLRESSYEQYF. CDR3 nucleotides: TGCGCCAGCAGCTTGCGGGAAAGCTCCTACGAGCAGTACTTC.

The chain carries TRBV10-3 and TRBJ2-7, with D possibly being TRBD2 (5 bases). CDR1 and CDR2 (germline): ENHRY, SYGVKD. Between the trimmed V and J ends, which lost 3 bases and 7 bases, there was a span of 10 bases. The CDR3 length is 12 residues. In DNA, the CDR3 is TGTGCCATCAGTGAAAATCAGCGGGAGCAGTACTTC. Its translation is CAISENQREQYF.

The CDR3 loop is CASSQETSGGAVSGTQYF. The CDR3 nucleotides are TGTGCCAGCAGCCAAGAAACTAGCGGGGGGGCGGTATCTGGCACGCAGTATTTT. The chain recombines TRBV4-2 with TRBJ2-3; 13 nucleotides align to TRBD2. Unmatched junction bases numbered 12, after V lost 0 bases and J lost 9 bases. Germline V lookup: CDR1 LGHNA, CDR2 YNFKEQ. This CDR3 comprises 18 residues.

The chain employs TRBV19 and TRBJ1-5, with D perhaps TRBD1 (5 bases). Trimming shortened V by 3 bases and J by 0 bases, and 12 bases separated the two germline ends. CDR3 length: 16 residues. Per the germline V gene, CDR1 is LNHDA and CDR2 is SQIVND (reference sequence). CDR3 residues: CASSIPGTDSNQPQHF. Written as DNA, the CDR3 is TGTGCCAGTAGTATCCCTGGGACCGATAGCAATCAGCCCCAGCATTTT.